This T cell receptor (beta chain) was sequenced for a study of regulatory T cells in long-lasting Graves disease. The V segment lost 6 bases and the J segment 0 bases; nucleotides outside the gene matches: 3. Germline values: CDR1 LNHDA, CDR2 SQIVND (reference sequence). The CDR3 is made up of 15 amino acids. Time point described: persistent/refractory GD, antithyroid drugs over 5 years with positive TRAb. Making the TCR library involved RNA that had been extracted from PBMCs. This clonotype turned up a few times. Combining iRepertoire HTBI primers with Arm-PCR of CDR3 regions, the authors built TCR beta libraries. TCRdb reprocessed the multiplex PCR reads with MiXCR, giving one entry per CDR3 protein. The repertoire includes roughly 490,000 distinct CDR3 sequences, 20% to 25% of them detected once, and around 13% sits in the top ten.

This TCR derives from a female donor with Graves disease. The source material was peripheral blood mononuclear cells (PBMCs), sampled when the disease was refractory, from a patient treated with antithyroid drugs. J is TRBJ2-2 and V is TRBV19; TRBD1 agrees at 8 bases. The CDR3 DNA is TGTGCCAGTAGGTTACAGGGGGCGAACACCGGGGAGCTGTTTTTT. Its translation is CASRLQGANTGELFF. The variable domain in full, completed from reference TRBV19 and TRBJ2-2, reads DGGITQSPKYLFRKEGQNVTLSCEQNLNHDAMYWYRQDPGQGLRLIYYSQIVNDFQKGDIAEGYSVSREKKESFPLTVTSAQKNPTAFYLCASRLQGANTGELFFGEGSRLTVL.